This TCR beta chain was recovered during a study of CD8+ T cells in alopecia areata. Study-level results: Persistence in scalp and blood during tofacitinib was observed for many expanded lesional clones. Higher clonality was seen in lesional scalp than in normal scalp, especially in alopecia totalis/universalis. Scalp samples also contribute reads from the resident alphabeta T cells found in normal skin.

V was pared by 5 bases and J by 2 bases, with 11 bases between. The CDR3 runs to 14 residues. Germline loops: CDR1 SEHNR, CDR2 FQNEAQ (reference sequence). A word on this clone: The antigen remains unidentified.

Treatment denoted: oral pan-JAK inhibitor, 5-10 mg twice daily. Following extraction, RNA underwent reverse transcription to cDNA, which served as the sequencing template. Clones were read by immunoSEQ multiplex PCR, and TCRdb kept only the in-frame ones, dropping some. The sample includes 80,000 or so clones, roughly 70% of them seen just once. The rearrangement links TRBV7-9 to TRBJ2-3; tentatively, D is TRBD1 (6 bases). The source is a human donor with alopecia areata. The sample was CD8+ T cells sorted from blood, taken at week 24, from a patient treated with tofacitinib. CDR3: CASSHRDITDTQYF. CDR3 sequence (DNA): TGTGCCAGCAGCCACAGGGATATCACAGATACGCAGTATTTT.